Each of the 21 T cell receptor beta chains below was sequenced from the same sample in a study of monozygotic twins with inflammatory bowel disease. TCRdb reprocessed the 5' RACE reads, keeping one entry per CDR3 protein, no DNA. In all, the sample yields about 380,000 distinct CDR3 sequences. Material: blood. All receptors come from a human donor with ulcerative colitis or Crohn's disease, or a healthy co-twin of an affected twin (not recorded which).

The chain carries TRBV5-1 and TRBJ1-1; there is no DNA to check the TCRdb D call of TRBD1. CDR1 is SGHRS, CDR2 YFSETQ, per germline. The CDR3 is made up of 16 amino acids. CDR3 protein: CASSKGQGDMNTEAFF.

The rearrangement links TRBV12-3 or TRBV12-4 to TRBJ2-1. This CDR3 contains 12 residues. The CDR3 sequence is CGRNLSYNEQFF.

The CDR3: CASSSLGRASGEQFF. The J gene is TRBJ2-1, the V gene TRBV7-2; TCRdb indicates TRBD2, and absent DNA this call remains unverified. The germline V gene has CDR1 SGHTA and CDR2 FQGNSA. The CDR3 sequence is 15 residues long.

This rearrangement joins TRBV20-1 to TRBJ1-4. CDR3 length: 13 amino acids. CDR1 DFQATT and CDR2 SNEGSKA come from the germline V gene (reference sequence). CDR3 amino acids: CSARDSGNEKLFF.

The rearrangement uses TRBV6-5 and TRBJ1-2. Germline CDR1 MNHEY, CDR2 SVGAGI. The CDR3 loop spans 13 amino acids. The CDR3 loop reads CASKERLEGGYTF.

This chain uses TRBV7-2 with TRBJ2-2; TCRdb selects TRBD1, and the lack of DNA leaves this call unchecked. CDR1 and CDR2 (germline): SGHTA, FQGNSA. CDR3 length: 15 amino acids. CDR3 amino acids: CASNPGGGSTGELFF.

The chain employs TRBV11-2 and TRBJ2-7; there is no DNA to check the TCRdb D call of TRBD1. Germline assignment: CDR1 SGHAT and CDR2 FQNNGV. The CDR3 contains 14 residues. The CDR3 sequence is CASSLRDSYYEQYF.

The chain employs TRBV5-1 and TRBJ2-5; absent DNA, TCRdb's TRBD2 call cannot be checked. Germline V CDR1 and CDR2: SGHRS, YFSETQ. The length of the CDR3 is 18 residues. CDR3 sequence: CASSSRRTSGGGQETQYF. Complete variable domain (other parts from reference TRBV5-1 and TRBJ2-5): KAGVTQTPRYLIKTRGQQVTLSCSPISGHRSVSWYQQTPGQGLQFLFEYFSETQRNKGNFPGRFSGRQFSNSRSEMNVSTLELGDSALYLCASSSRRTSGGGQETQYFGPGTRLLVL.

This clonotype is medium-sized by frequency. This chain joins TRBV7-6 and TRBJ2-7. The CDR3 has 13 residues. Germline CDR1 is SGHVS and CDR2 is FNYEAQ. CDR3: CASSSGPNYEQYF. Full variable domain (missing parts from reference TRBV7-6 and TRBJ2-7): GAGVSQSPRYKVTKRGQDVALRCDPISGHVSLYWYRQALGQGPEFLTYFNYEAQQDKSGLPNDRFSAERPEGSISTLTIQRTEQRDSAMYRCASSSGPNYEQYFGPGTRLTVT.

This rearrangement joins TRBV20-1 to TRBJ2-1; TCRdb's D call of TRBD2 is untestable without DNA. Germline CDR1 and CDR2: DFQATT and SNEGSKA (reference sequence). The length of the CDR3 is 14 residues. CDR3 residues: CSAVRLAGGGEQFF.

The chain joins TRBV28 to TRBJ1-5; TCRdb returns TRBD1, unconfirmable since there is no DNA. Germline CDR1 reads MDHEN; CDR2 reads SYDVKM. The CDR3 consists of 19 residues. CDR3 sequence reads: CASRFGTGSVLRSNQPQHF.

The chain combines TRBV5-1 with TRBJ2-3; without DNA, the TCRdb call of TRBD1 cannot be checked. CDR3 length: 17 residues. Germline CDR1 reads SGHRS; CDR2 reads YFSETQ. This CDR3 is CASSFGTRGQTGRTQYF.

The rearrangement joins TRBV7-8 to TRBJ1-4; TCRdb designates TRBD1, a call that cannot be tested without DNA. The V gene's germline CDR1 is SGHVS and CDR2 FQNEAQ. The CDR3 spans 17 residues. The CDR3 sequence: CASSLEGPGGYREKLFF. The variable domain in full, completed from reference TRBV7-8 and TRBJ1-4, reads GAGVSQSPRYKVAKRGQDVALRCDPISGHVSLFWYQQALGQGPEFLTYFQNEAQLDKSGLPSDRFFAERPEGSVSTLKIQRTQQEDSAVYLCASSLEGPGGYREKLFFGSGTQLSVL.

The chain links TRBV7-3 to TRBJ2-5. This CDR3 is 14 amino acids long. In germline, CDR1 is SGHTA, CDR2 FQGTGA. The chain's CDR3 is CASSLKPSQETQYF. Complete variable domain (other parts from reference TRBV7-3 and TRBJ2-5): GAGVSQTPSNKVTEKGKYVELRCDPISGHTALYWYRQSLGQGPEFLIYFQGTGAADDSGLPNDRFFAVRPEGSVSTLKIQRTERGDSAVYLCASSLKPSQETQYFGPGTRLLVL.

The chain links TRBV11-2 to TRBJ2-1; there is no DNA to check the TCRdb D call of TRBD1. The CDR3 runs to 20 residues. Germline-derived CDR1 and CDR2 are SGHAT and FQNNGV. The CDR3 region is CASSKYRDRSQVSSYNEQFF.

J is TRBJ2-5 and V is TRBV5-1; the TCRdb D gene call, TRBD2, has no DNA to confirm it. Germline V gene sequence: CDR1 SGHRS, CDR2 YFSETQ. The CDR3 has 14 residues. This chain's CDR3 is CASSLFASGETQYF.

The V and J genes are TRBV7-8 and TRBJ1-2; the D call of TRBD1 rests on TCRdb alone, since no DNA is present to check it. The CDR3 has 17 amino acids. Germline loops: CDR1 SGHVS, CDR2 FQNEAQ. CDR3 sequence reads: CASSLYTGQGVNYGYTF.

The CDR3 region is CASSLEGDLSFNKDTQYF. V gene TRBV5-1 combines with J gene TRBJ2-3; the TCRdb D gene call, TRBD1, has no DNA to confirm it. Germline V lookup: CDR1 SGHRS, CDR2 YFSETQ. The CDR3 contains 18 residues.

V and J are TRBV7-9 and TRBJ2-2; checking the TCRdb D call of TRBD1 is not possible without DNA. The CDR3 contains 15 residues. From germline, CDR1 is SEHNR and CDR2 FQNEAQ (reference sequence). This CDR3 is CASSSGPSPTGELFF.

The J gene is TRBJ1-1, the V gene TRBV7-8. From germline, CDR1 is SGHVS and CDR2 FQNEAQ. CDR3 size: 14 residues. The chain's CDR3 is CASSPLVGDTEAFF.

Here the CDR3 reads CASSQQTYYGYTF. This chain links TRBV6-1 with TRBJ1-2. CDR3 length equals 13 residues. The germline gives CDR1 MNHNS, CDR2 SASEGT.